This TCR beta chain was recorded in a study of cytomegalovirus exposure and HLA in healthy donors. In the PCR, 60 Vbeta and 13 Jbeta primers were used. Here immunoSEQ multiplex PCR was the method, and the copy in TCRdb shows in-frame clones only, minus some. The data contain a few hundred thousand clones, about 80% of them seen just once; the ten biggest clones take up 7% to 9%. V was pared by 3 bases and J by 4 bases, with 10 bases between. CDR1 SEHNR and CDR2 FQNEAQ come from the germline V gene (reference sequence). The CDR3 has 14 amino acids. What was sequenced was PBMCs. The source of this sequence is a woman aged 60-75 years in good health and CMV-seropositive. J is TRBJ1-5 and V is TRBV7-9; D is ambiguous. The CDR3, as DNA: TGTGCCAGCAGCTTTGAGGGTAGGAATCAGCCCCAGCATTTT. It codes for CASSFEGRNQPQHF.